This T cell receptor (beta chain) was found in a study of blood T cell repertoires in COVID-19. Study context: The United States, Italy and Spain supplied acute and convalescent COVID-19 samples. PBMCs, B-cell-depleted T cells, or T cells provided the cDNA or gDNA that made up the material.

The germline V gene has CDR1 MDHEN and CDR2 SYDVKM. The CDR3 runs to 19 residues. The V gene end was trimmed by 2 bases and the J gene end by 0 bases; junction bases not matched to a gene: 14. Method: immunoSEQ multiplex PCR; TCRdb's copy keeps in-frame clones and lacks some. Here the sample spans around 63,000 clones, 86% being singletons. The gene calls are TRBV28 and TRBJ2-7, with 9 bases that match TRBD2. The TCR sequence derives from an elderly woman with acute or convalescent COVID-19. Input material: peripheral blood. CDR3 in amino acids: CASSLQPGLAGSYSYEQYF. The CDR3 nucleotides are TGTGCCAGCAGTTTACAGCCCGGGCTAGCGGGAAGCTACTCCTACGAGCAGTACTTC.